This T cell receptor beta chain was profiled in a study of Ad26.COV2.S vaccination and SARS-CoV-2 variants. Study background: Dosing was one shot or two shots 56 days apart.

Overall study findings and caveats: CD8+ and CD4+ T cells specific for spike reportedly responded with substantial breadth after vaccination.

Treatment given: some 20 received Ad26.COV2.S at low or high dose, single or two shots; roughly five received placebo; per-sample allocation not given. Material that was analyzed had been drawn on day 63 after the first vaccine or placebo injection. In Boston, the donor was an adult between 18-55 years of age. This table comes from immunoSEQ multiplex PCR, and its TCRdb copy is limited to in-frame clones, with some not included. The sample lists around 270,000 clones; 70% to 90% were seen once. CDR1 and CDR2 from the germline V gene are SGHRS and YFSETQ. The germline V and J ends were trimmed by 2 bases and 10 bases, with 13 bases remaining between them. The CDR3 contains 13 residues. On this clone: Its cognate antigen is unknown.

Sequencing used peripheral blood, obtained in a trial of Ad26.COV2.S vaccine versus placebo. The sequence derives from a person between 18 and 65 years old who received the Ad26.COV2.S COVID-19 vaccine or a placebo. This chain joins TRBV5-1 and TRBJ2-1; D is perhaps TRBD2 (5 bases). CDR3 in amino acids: CASSFGGEREQFF. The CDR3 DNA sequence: TGCGCCAGCAGCTTTGGAGGCGAACGGGAGCAGTTCTTC.